These 18 T cell receptor beta chains share one sample of origin, sequenced in a study of blood T cell repertoires in COVID-19. Assay used: immunoSEQ multiplex PCR; TCRdb lists only in-frame clones, some missing. The data hold 45,000 to 70,000 clones, with around four fifths observed a single time. Input material: peripheral blood. These receptors came from a woman aged 80 or over with acute or convalescent COVID-19.

The V and J genes are TRBV7-9 and TRBJ2-7; maybe TRBD1 (6 bases). The CDR3 covers 13 residues. Per the germline V gene, CDR1 is SEHNR and CDR2 is FQNEAQ (reference sequence). V was clipped by 5 bases and J by 6 bases, with 14 bases between them. The CDR3 reads CASSASSGAEQYF. The CDR3 DNA sequence: TGTGCCAGCAGCGCCTCCTCAGGGGCCGAGCAGTACTTC.

This clone showed up just once. The chain has TRBV18 and TRBJ1-3; 9 bases align to TRBD1. The CDR3 is 15 residues long. The J segment lost 6 bases and the V segment lost 4 bases, leaving 7 bases of the junction unmatched. The germline V gene has CDR1 KGHSH and CDR2 LQKENI. CDR3 in amino acids: CASSLSTGGENTIYF. In DNA, the CDR3 is TGTGCCAGCTCACTATCGACAGGGGGTGAAAACACCATATATTTT.

The chain combines TRBV11-2 with TRBJ2-5; D might be TRBD1 (6 bases). The V gene lost 1 base and the J gene lost 5 bases, with 14 bases spanning the gap. CDR1 and CDR2 from the germline V gene are SGHAT and FQNNGV. CDR3 length equals 15 residues. In DNA form, the CDR3 reads TGTGCCAGCAGCTTAGGCCCAGGGGCGGAGGAGACCCAGTACTTC. It specifies CASSLGPGAEETQYF.

Only one count was recorded for this clone. The genes are TRBV5-6 and TRBJ1-1; D uncertain. The germline gives CDR1 SGHDT, CDR2 YYEEEE. This CDR3 is 13 amino acids long. V gave up 1 base and J gave up 1 base, with 5 bases separating them. CDR3 amino acids: CASSLNRNTEAFF. The CDR3 DNA reads as TGTGCCAGCAGCTTGAATCGGAACACTGAAGCTTTCTTT.

The chain has TRBV7-9 and TRBJ1-6, with D possibly TRBD1 on 5 matching bases. There are 15 residues in the CDR3. CDR1 and CDR2 (germline): SEHNR, FQNEAQ (reference sequence). Trimming removed 2 bases at V and 8 bases at J, with 13 bases between. The CDR3 sequence is CASSLSGRDHSPLHF. For the CDR3, the DNA is TGTGCCAGCAGCTTATCAGGCAGGGATCATTCACCCCTCCACTTT.

The chain couples TRBV4-2 to TRBJ1-6; 7 positions match TRBD1. J gave up 7 bases and V 2 bases, and 5 bases lay outside the gene matches. The CDR3 sequence is 15 residues long. The germline gives CDR1 LGHNA, CDR2 YNFKEQ. Here the CDR3 DNA reads TGTGCCAGCAGCCAATTTGACAGGGACAATTCACCCCTCCACTTT. It encodes CASSQFDRDNSPLHF.

The genes are TRBV6-6 and TRBJ1-3; D is perhaps TRBD1 (6 bases). The CDR3 length is 13 residues. V was pared by 9 bases and J by 0 bases, with 9 bases between. CDR1 MNHNY and CDR2 SVGAGI come from the germline V gene (reference sequence). The CDR3 sequence: CASRGTSGNTIYF. CDR3 bases: TGTGCCAGTAGGGGGACCTCTGGAAACACCATATATTTT.

The V gene is TRBV6-6, the J gene TRBJ2-3, with D possibly matching TRBD1 (6 bases). This CDR3 contains 16 residues. CDR1 and CDR2 (germline): MNHNY, SVGAGI (reference sequence). Trimming took 5 bases from V and 0 from J, leaving 15 bases between them. The CDR3 DNA reads TGTGCCAGCAGTAAGGGACATCCGACTAGCACAGATACGCAGTATTTT. Translation: CASSKGHPTSTDTQYF.

This chain links TRBV19 with TRBJ1-5, with 7 bases fitting TRBD1. This CDR3 is 17 amino acids long. CDR1 and CDR2 from the germline V gene are LNHDA and SQIVND (reference sequence). The J segment lost 0 bases and the V segment lost 5 bases, leaving 10 bases of the junction unmatched. CDR3 nucleotides: TGTGCCAGTAGTCCCCGGGACAGCCGACATAGCAATCAGCCCCAGCATTTT. It encodes CASSPRDSRHSNQPQHF.

As DNA, the CDR3 is TGTGCCAGCAGCCCTTCTGGGACAGGACGCAACGAGCAGTACTTC. Encoded protein: CASSPSGTGRNEQYF. V usage is TRBV3-1 (or the pseudogene TRBV3-2) and J usage is TRBJ2-7; 8 bases map to TRBD1. CDR3 length equals 15 residues. CDR1 and CDR2 (germline): LGHDT, YNNKEL (reference sequence). After removal of 4 bases from V and 5 bases from J, the junction contained 10 bases not matched to a gene.

CDR3: CASSIIPGTGSEEQYF. CDR3 sequence (DNA): TGTGCCAGTAGTATCATCCCCGGGACAGGGAGCGAGGAGCAGTACTTC. The chain links TRBV19 to TRBJ2-7; 9 bases map to TRBD1. The CDR3 runs to 16 residues. The V gene end was trimmed by 3 bases and the J gene end by 7 bases; junction bases not matched to a gene: 13. Looked up from germline, CDR1 is LNHDA and CDR2 is SQIVND (reference sequence).

The V call is TRBV18, the J call TRBJ1-2; 8 positions agree with TRBD1. The CDR3 consists of 20 residues. Germline values: CDR1 KGHSH, CDR2 LQKENI. With V trimmed by 2 bases and J by 1 base, 18 bases remained unmatched. CDR3 in DNA: TGTGCCAGCTCACCAATCCTACCCGGACAGGGAACCAAGATTAACTATGGCTACACCTTC. Amino acids: CASSPILPGQGTKINYGYTF.

The J gene is TRBJ2-1, the V gene TRBV6-5, with TRBD2 matching 7 bases. This CDR3 is built from 14 residues. CDR1 and CDR2 (germline): MNHEY, SVGAGI. Germline trimming cut 6 bases from V and 5 bases from J; bases unmatched to any gene: 7. CDR3 coding DNA: TGTGCCAGCAGCCAGCGGGGATGGAACAATGAGCAGTTCTTC. Its translation is CASSQRGWNNEQFF.

This clone showed up just once. J is TRBJ1-2 and V is TRBV29-1; D remains ambiguous. This CDR3 spans 15 amino acids. Trimming took off 0 bases at V and 5 bases at J, with 16 bases between the two ends. Per germline, CDR1 SQVTM and CDR2 ANQGSEA. CDR3 in amino acids: CSVEERATSLYGYTF. DNA of the CDR3: TGCAGCGTTGAAGAGAGGGCAACGTCCTTATATGGCTACACCTTC.

The chain recombines TRBV9 with TRBJ2-3, with 7 bases aligning to TRBD2. The CDR3 is 16 amino acids. CDR1 and CDR2 from the germline V gene are SGDLS and YYNGEE. Trimming at V came to 4 bases and at J to 0 bases, leaving 8 bases not matched to a gene. This chain's CDR3 is CASSPRGRGSTDTQYF. Here the CDR3 DNA reads TGTGCCAGCAGCCCCCGCGGGCGGGGGAGCACAGATACGCAGTATTTT.

This chain links TRBV5-4 with TRBJ2-3; 12 positions match TRBD2. Trimming took 0 bases from V and 7 from J; bases not matched to a gene: 6. This CDR3 contains 16 residues. The germline V gene encodes CDR1 SGHNT and CDR2 YYREEE (reference sequence). As DNA, the CDR3 is TGTGCCAGCAGCTTGGCGCTAGCGGGGGGGATGAATACGCAGTATTTT. Translation gives CASSLALAGGMNTQYF.

J is TRBJ2-7 and V is TRBV3-1 (or the pseudogene TRBV3-2); maybe TRBD1 (5 bases). The CDR3 is 15 amino acids. Trimming took off 0 bases at V and 3 bases at J, with 12 bases between the two ends. Germline V lookup: CDR1 LGHDT, CDR2 YNNKEL (reference sequence). This CDR3 reads CASSQDPGPRYEQYF. The CDR3, as DNA: TGTGCCAGCAGCCAAGATCCAGGGCCCCGCTACGAGCAGTACTTC.

The chain combines TRBV6-5 with TRBJ2-1; D ambiguous. The CDR3 loop spans 11 amino acids. Germline loops: CDR1 MNHEY, CDR2 SVGAGI. Trimming removed 5 bases at V and 5 bases at J, with 4 bases between. The CDR3 sequence is CASSLNNEQFF. DNA of the CDR3: TGTGCCAGCAGTCTAAACAATGAGCAGTTCTTC.